Given below is one T cell receptor (beta chain) in context. This clone was picked up a small number of times. Its cognate antigen has yet to be identified. Per-nucleotide qualities are absent, and no much larger clonotype sits a single base away. Other nucleotide sequences from this sample produce the same CDR3. All of the isolated RNA was reverse transcribed with the High Capacity cDNA Reverse Transcription Kit, so expressed TCRB transcripts were sequenced. Deep immunoSEQ sequencing was performed on naive, central memory and regulatory T cell samples, with an average of around 3.5 million total reads per sample. After sorted cells were lysed in RLT buffer, RNA was extracted with DNase-treated RNeasy Micro or Mini kits, with the choice depending on cell number. To prevent cross-contamination, every cell subset was processed on its own, while patient and healthy donor samples were processed together. The immunoSEQ multiplex PCR was used to amplify TCRB sequences from cDNA, yielding 87-bp fragments that span the CDR3 region. Sequencing of the amplicons was done on the Illumina HiSeq platform. Per the authors' processing: Synthetic template baselines were used to correct PCR bias computationally, reads within Hamming distance 2 were collapsed, and singletons that could not be merged were discarded. Reads were aligned against IMGT so that V, D and J genes, CDR3 length and insertions or deletions at six rearrangement sites could be assigned. Clonotype counts were normalized to sorted cell number within each subset before computing true diversity and Gini coefficients with the tcR R package. The overlap coefficient, calculated on TCRB nucleotide sequences, was used to quantify repertoire sharing. As a proxy for the pre-selection repertoire, out-of-frame TCRB sequences from naive cells were analyzed. The immuneACCESS repertoire file appears here via TCRdb, limited to in-frame rearrangements. These files lack a portion of the clones; in checked studies, under half of the deficit traces to unresolved V genes, and the cause of the others is not known. V and J calls and clone size are given by that table; D and trimming were obtained from the DNA. This sample is represented by about 400,000 clones; 10% to 15% of them were singletons. Around 0.0099% of the sample lies in the top ten.

These data are taken from a study of beta chain features in type 1 diabetes (dated by TCRdb to the late 2010s). About the study as a whole: Mean age, gender distribution, total cell number and subset yield did not differ between patients and healthy donors. A total of 85 million to 140 million sorted cells were examined across all samples, and a strong correlation was observed between cell number per subset and RNA yield. The study compared the TCRB repertoires of sorted circulating CD4+ T cell subsets in recently diagnosed type 1 diabetes patients with those in matched healthy donors. Naive and central memory subsets were obtained from all 30 or so donors, but regulatory and stem cell-like memory subsets were isolated from only 8 patients and 8 healthy donors. Summary of the overall study and its limitations: Shorter templates might be favored by PCR, yet because patient and control samples were amplified and corrected together, any such skew would affect both groups equally. Patients with type 1 diabetes made fewer insertions and deleted more nucleotides at VDJ recombination sites, implying thymic rearrangement abnormalities. Naive, central memory and regulatory TCRB repertoires appeared to be more similar among patients than among healthy donors. HLA sub-analyses involved small numbers of individuals, so any influence of HLA type on TCRB rearrangement remained unresolved. In all four CD4+ subsets, TCRB CDR3 length was moderately but significantly shorter in type 1 diabetes patients. Because cDNA was sequenced instead of genomic DNA, activated cells with high expression could be over-represented, although the groups did not differ in activation or CD3 levels.

Each donor gave one peripheral blood draw, averaging approximately 120 mL, which was collected into heparinised tubes. Naive, central memory, regulatory and stem cell-like memory CD4+ T cells were sorted on a BD FACSAria II using a panel including CD45RO, CCR7, CD25, CD127, CD95 and CD27. A purity above 95% was achieved for all sorted populations. Right away, PBMCs were isolated by Lymphoprep density gradient centrifugation and were stained directly, with no culture step. Samples were stained and sorted in pairs, with one healthy donor and one patient per experiment, so that batch effects were minimized. The germline V gene (reference sequence) gives CDR1 as SGHNT and CDR2 as YYREEE. For this chain, trimming is 4 bases at the V end and 2 bases at the J end, and the number of junction bases without a gene match is 2. There are 13 amino acids in the CDR3, from cysteine to phenylalanine inclusive. CDR3 DNA is the only sequence kept; it has 39 bases, read in frame from the first base.

What was sequenced was naive CD4+ T cells from blood. The sample's cell subset or site label, in plain terms: true naive CD4+ T cells. The sequence links TRBV5-4 to TRBJ1-2; TRBD1 fits 7 bases in the junction. This receptor was obtained from a woman between 18 and 30 years old with type 1 diabetes. The CDR3 amino acid sequence is: CASSATGNYGYTF. Here is the DNA: TGTGCCAGCAGCGCGACAGGGAACTATGGCTACACCTTC.